This T cell receptor (beta chain) stems from a study of shared clonotypes between healthy human individuals. CD45RO-negative, CCR7-positively selected cells formed the naive CD8 fraction, excluding terminally differentiated effector memory CD45RA+ cells. Clones were read by immunoSEQ multiplex PCR, and TCRdb kept only the in-frame ones, dropping some. The data show nearly 2 million clones, just under 95% seen once. V was clipped by 7 bases and J by 5 bases, with 18 bases between them. CDR3 length: 14 amino acids. CDR1 is GTSNPN, CDR2 SVGIG, per germline (reference sequence). The receptor comes from a man aged 18 to 30 in good health. Material: naive CD8+ T cells sorted from blood. The genes are TRBV30 and TRBJ2-1; D is undetermined. As DNA, the CDR3 is TGTGCCTCCACTTCCATAGTGAGTGACAATGAGCAGTTCTTC. This encodes CASTSIVSDNEQFF.